These 22 T cell receptor beta chains were all obtained from the same sample, sequenced in a study of blood T cell repertoires in COVID-19. The table came from immunoSEQ multiplex PCR; TCRdb's copy has only in-frame clones and leaves some out. This repertoire shows under 200,000 clones, roughly 90% found once; its top ten account for around 8.9%. Sequenced sample: PBMCs or T cells enriched from blood (not recorded which). The origin of the receptors is a woman aged 18-29 years who had recovered from COVID-19.

The chain combines TRBV6-5 with TRBJ1-2; 10 nucleotides match TRBD1. The junction had 9 bases not matched to a gene; V was cut back by 8 bases and J by 9 bases. The germline gives CDR1 MNHEY, CDR2 SVGAGI. The CDR3 loop spans 13 amino acids. Here the CDR3 reads CASSKGQGLRYTF. CDR3 DNA sequence: TGTGCCAGCTCGAAGGGACAGGGGCTCCGCTACACCTTC.

The chain uses TRBV6-5 and TRBJ2-1; possibly TRBD1 for D (6 bases). Deletions cut 5 bases from V and 15 bases from J, with 14 bases between. CDR3 length: 11 amino acids. Germline V CDR1 and CDR2: MNHEY, SVGAGI. The DNA for the CDR3 is TGTGCCAGCAGTACCCCAGGGGATCTGTTCTTC. This encodes CASSTPGDLFF.

This sequence joins TRBV5-1 and TRBJ2-7; 12 positions match TRBD2. V lost 5 bases and J lost 3; bases outside the gene matches: 6. Germline lookup yields CDR1 SGHRS and CDR2 YFSETQ. The CDR3 length is 15 residues. CDR3 bases: TGCGCCAGCAGTTACTCGACTAGCGGGGGCTACGAGCAGTACTTC. This translates into CASSYSTSGGYEQYF.

V usage is TRBV6-5 and J usage is TRBJ2-1; 9 bases align to TRBD1. Germline CDR1 and CDR2: MNHEY and SVGAGI. Trimming at V came to 6 bases and at J to 8 bases, leaving 2 bases not matched to a gene. CDR3 length: 12 amino acids. For the CDR3, the DNA is TGTGCCAGCAGCAGGACAGGGGATGAGCAGTTCTTC. Its protein is CASSRTGDEQFF.

This rearrangement joins TRBV28 to TRBJ1-2; D is uncertain. The CDR3 spans 13 residues. The germline CDR1 and CDR2 sequences are MDHEN and SYDVKM. Trimming took 3 bases from V and 7 from J, leaving 12 bases between them. The CDR3 bases are TGTGCCAGCAGTTTCCCCATTCGGGGTGGCTACACCTTC. It codes for CASSFPIRGGYTF.

The chain joins TRBV28 to TRBJ2-7; perhaps TRBD1 as D (5 bases). Trimming removed 3 bases at V and 6 bases at J, with 12 bases between. Germline V gives CDR1 MDHEN, CDR2 SYDVKM. The length of the CDR3 is 13 residues. The CDR3, as DNA: TGTGCCAGCAGTTTTAGGGGATCGGGCGAGCAGTACTTC. It encodes CASSFRGSGEQYF.

The rearrangement uses TRBV29-1 and TRBJ1-2, with D uncertain. V shed 3 bases and J shed 5 bases, with 10 bases lying between them. The CDR3 is made up of 12 amino acids. Germline V lookup: CDR1 SQVTM, CDR2 ANQGSEA. The CDR3 bases are TGCAGCGTTGAGTACGGGGATTATGGCTACACCTTC. This translates into CSVEYGDYGYTF.

The chain is built from TRBV6-5 and TRBJ2-7; the match to TRBD2 covers 11 bases. Losses at the gene ends were 6 bases for V and 2 bases for J; bases not matched to a gene: 3. Per germline, CDR1 MNHEY and CDR2 SVGAGI. The CDR3 runs 14 residues. CDR3 nucleotides: TGTGCCAGCAGCATAGCGGGGGGGACCTACGAGCAGTACTTC. It translates to CASSIAGGTYEQYF.

The V call is TRBV28, the J call TRBJ2-7; 8 nucleotides match TRBD2. The CDR3 loop spans 15 amino acids. Germline V gene data show CDR1 as MDHEN and CDR2 as SYDVKM. Trimming took 2 bases from V and 5 from J; bases not matched to a gene: 8. CDR3 loop: CASSLGLGGAHEQYF. CDR3 DNA: TGTGCCAGCAGTTTAGGGCTCGGGGGGGCACACGAGCAGTACTTC.

This clone was counted only a few times. V gene TRBV6-5 combines with J gene TRBJ2-7; 12 bases are shared with TRBD2. Germline lookup yields CDR1 MNHEY and CDR2 SVGAGI. V lost 5 bases, J lost 6 bases, and 5 bases stayed unmatched. CDR3 length: 14 residues. In DNA form, the CDR3 reads TGTGCCAGCAGTAGACTAGCGGGGGTGGGCGAGCAGTACTTC. Translation: CASSRLAGVGEQYF.

The chain recombines TRBV5-1 with TRBJ1-2; D unclear. The CDR3 consists of 13 residues. Germline assignment: CDR1 SGHRS and CDR2 YFSETQ. V lost 4 bases to trimming and J lost 0 bases, with 7 bases between them. CDR3 amino acids: CASSGGSNYGYTF. The DNA for the CDR3 is TGCGCCAGCAGCGGAGGTTCTAACTATGGCTACACCTTC.

The V and J genes are TRBV25-1 and TRBJ2-5; possibly TRBD1 for D (5 bases). The V gene lost 1 base and the J gene lost 6 bases, with 12 bases spanning the gap. Germline CDR1 reads MGHDK; CDR2 reads SYGVNS. The CDR3 consists of 14 residues. CDR3 loop: CASSESFSGKTQYF. The CDR3, as DNA: TGTGCCAGCAGTGAATCCTTCTCAGGGAAGACCCAGTACTTC. The complete variable domain, with remaining parts taken from reference TRBV25-1 and TRBJ2-5, reads EADIYQTPRYLVIGTGKKITLECSQTMGHDKMYWYQQDPGMELHLIHYSYGVNSTEKGDLSSESTVSRIRTEHFPLTLESARPSHTSQYLCASSESFSGKTQYFGPGTRLLVL.

The V gene is TRBV30, the J gene TRBJ2-1; tentative D call: TRBD2 (7 bases). CDR1 and CDR2 from the germline V gene are GTSNPN and SVGIG (reference sequence). CDR3 length: 15 residues. The V and J ends lost 2 bases and 2 bases respectively, with 13 bases between them. In DNA form, the CDR3 reads TGTGCCTGGAGTAGGGGGGGAAGGGCCTACAATGAGCAGTTCTTC. This translates into CAWSRGGRAYNEQFF.

This clone was observed once. The genes are TRBV24-1 and TRBJ1-2; tentative D call: TRBD1 (5 bases). This CDR3 is built from 14 residues. CDR1 and CDR2 from the germline V gene are KGHDR and SFDVKD. V shed 4 bases and J shed 2 bases, with 10 bases lying between them. This CDR3 reads CATSDPTVNYGYTF. CDR3 coding DNA: TGTGCCACCAGTGACCCGACAGTGAACTATGGCTACACCTTC.

The V gene is TRBV5-1, the J gene TRBJ1-1, with D possibly TRBD1 on 5 matching bases. The CDR3 consists of 15 residues. Germline V lookup: CDR1 SGHRS, CDR2 YFSETQ. Trimming left V 4 bases short and J 6 bases short, with 19 bases between. Written as DNA, the CDR3 is TGCGCCAGCAGCATGACAGTCGGCCCGAGTGCTGAAGCTTTCTTT. The encoded protein is CASSMTVGPSAEAFF.

CDR3 nucleotides: TGTGCCAGCTCACCCCCGGGACAGGGTCTATACGAGCAGTACTTC. Amino acid sequence: CASSPPGQGLYEQYF. This chain connects TRBV18 to TRBJ2-7, with 9 bases fitting TRBD1. The CDR3 has 15 amino acids. Germline V lookup: CDR1 KGHSH, CDR2 LQKENI. V dropped 3 bases and J dropped 4; count of bases not matched to a gene: 7. Full variable domain (remainder filled in from reference TRBV18 and TRBJ2-7): NAGVMQNPRHLVRRRGQEARLRCSPMKGHSHVYWYRQLPEEGLKFMVYLQKENIIDESGMPKERFSAEFPKEGPSILRIQQVVRGDSAAYFCASSPPGQGLYEQYFGPGTRLTVT.

The chain uses TRBV15 and TRBJ2-5, with TRBD2 identical over 9 bases. In germline, CDR1 is LNHNV, CDR2 YYDKDF (reference sequence). This CDR3 comprises 15 residues. V lost 2 bases, J lost 4 bases, and 5 bases stayed unmatched. This CDR3 is CATSRSSGVGETQYF. The DNA for the CDR3 is TGTGCCACCAGCAGATCTAGCGGGGTAGGAGAGACCCAGTACTTC.

This sequence joins TRBV28 and TRBJ1-1; D unclear. V lost 8 bases and J lost 1, with 11 bases in between. The CDR3 is 13 amino acids. CDR1 is MDHEN, CDR2 SYDVKM, per germline. The CDR3 DNA follows: TGTGCCAGCCAAGACACCAAGAACACTGAAGCTTTCTTT. It translates to CASQDTKNTEAFF.

V gene TRBV4-1 combines with J gene TRBJ2-3, with 9 bases lining up with TRBD2. The CDR3 runs 15 residues. Germline values: CDR1 MGHRA, CDR2 YSYEKL. With 4 bases clipped from V and 6 bases from J, the junction kept 8 bases outside the gene matches. CDR3 sequence: CASSPMGTSRDTQYF. DNA of the CDR3: TGCGCCAGCAGCCCCATGGGGACTAGCCGGGATACGCAGTATTTT.

V gene TRBV12-5 combines with J gene TRBJ1-3; TRBD1 is a possible D gene (6 bases). The V end lost 0 bases, the J end lost 7 bases, and 16 bases lay between the germline ends. The germline V gene encodes CDR1 LGHNT and CDR2 FRNRAP. CDR3 length: 16 residues. This chain's CDR3 is CASGLVQGRALNTIYF. DNA of the CDR3: TGTGCTAGTGGTTTGGTACAGGGTAGGGCTTTGAACACCATATATTTT.

This clone has more than one count but fewer than ten. This chain joins TRBV30 and TRBJ1-1; D gene ambiguous. CDR1 is GTSNPN, CDR2 SVGIG, per germline (reference sequence). The CDR3 is 16 residues long. With 3 bases removed from V and 2 bases from J, the gap between germline ends came to 19 bases. The CDR3 DNA sequence: TGTGCCTGGAGGCATCCCGTCGGGAAAGCTAACACTGAAGCTTTCTTT. It encodes CAWRHPVGKANTEAFF.

The count of this clone is one. The genes are TRBV19 and TRBJ1-5; TRBD1 is a possible D gene (6 bases). The CDR3 runs 13 residues. Trimming took 5 bases from V and 7 from J, leaving 12 bases between them. Germline V gives CDR1 LNHDA, CDR2 SQIVND (reference sequence). The CDR3 DNA reads as TGTGCCAGTAGTCCCCCAGGGGACCAGCCCCAGCATTTT. Amino acid sequence: CASSPPGDQPQHF.